The 28 T cell receptor beta chains below come from one sample, sequenced in a study of T cell responses to AZD1222 COVID-19 vaccine. Generated by immunoSEQ multiplex PCR, the TCRdb table keeps only in-frame clones and is missing some. This table has fewer than 150,000 clones, roughly 84% appearing once. Source: peripheral blood, taken on day 0 of AZD1222 vaccination. These receptors were taken from an adult in good health.

V is TRBV19 and J is TRBJ1-4, with TRBD1 matching 8 bases. The V gene's germline CDR1 is LNHDA and CDR2 SQIVND (reference sequence). CDR3 length: 14 residues. V lost 6 bases to trimming and J lost 7 bases; unmatched junction nucleotides: 7. The CDR3 here is CASRADRVGEKLFF. In DNA, the CDR3 is TGTGCCAGTAGGGCGGACAGGGTAGGTGAAAAACTGTTTTTT.

V usage is TRBV6-5 and J usage is TRBJ1-2, with TRBD1 matching over 7 bases. Germline CDR1 and CDR2: MNHEY and SVGAGI. The CDR3 has 14 residues. V lost 6 bases and J lost 7; bases outside the gene matches: 11. The CDR3 coding sequence is TGTGCCAGCAGCTCGGGGCAGGGGGTGCGTGGCTACACCTTC. The encoded protein is CASSSGQGVRGYTF.

The chain employs TRBV6-5 and TRBJ1-6; the match to TRBD1 covers 9 bases. The ends lost 5 bases at V and 7 bases at J; junction bases unmatched: 6. The CDR3 is 15 amino acids. CDR1 and CDR2 from the germline V gene are MNHEY and SVGAGI. CDR3 bases: TGTGCCAGCAGTATCCCGGGACAGGGAAATTCACCCCTCCACTTT. Translating it yields CASSIPGQGNSPLHF.

The rearrangement joins TRBV6-4 to TRBJ2-1; TRBD1 agrees at 9 bases. Trimming removed 4 bases from V and 5 bases from J; junction bases left unmatched: 6. CDR3 size: 15 residues. Per germline, CDR1 MRHNA and CDR2 SNTAGT. CDR3: CASSGQGQGHNEQFF. In DNA, the CDR3 is TGTGCCAGCAGTGGTCAGGGACAGGGCCACAATGAGCAGTTCTTC.

V is TRBV12-3 or TRBV12-4 and J is TRBJ2-7, with D possibly matching TRBD1 (6 bases). Trimming shortened V by 6 bases and J by 2 bases, and 11 bases separated the two germline ends. The CDR3 consists of 13 residues. CDR3 bases: TGTGCCAGCAGCCTACAGGGTCCCTACGAGCAGTACTTC. It yields the protein CASSLQGPYEQYF.

The chain carries TRBV28 and TRBJ2-2; 8 bases agree with TRBD2. V was clipped by 7 bases and J by 2 bases; unmatched bases: 6. The CDR3 is made up of 15 amino acids. Germline values: CDR1 MDHEN, CDR2 SYDVKM. The CDR3 region has the DNA TGTGCCAGCACCTTAGGACTAGCAAACACCGGGGAGCTGTTTTTT. Its translation: CASTLGLANTGELFF.

V is TRBV3-1 (or the pseudogene TRBV3-2) and J is TRBJ1-1; D ambiguous. V gave up 1 base and J gave up 3 bases, with 3 bases separating them. Germline-derived CDR1 and CDR2 are LGHDT and YNNKEL (reference sequence). The CDR3 extends over 12 amino acids. The CDR3 spells CASSQGDTEAFF. In nucleotides, the CDR3 is TGTGCCAGCAGCCAAGGGGACACTGAAGCTTTCTTT.

This chain connects TRBV7-9 to TRBJ1-1; tentatively, D is TRBD1 (5 bases). Trimming shortened V by 0 bases and J by 6 bases, and 14 bases separated the two germline ends. The CDR3 runs 15 residues. Germline loops: CDR1 SEHNR, CDR2 FQNEAQ (reference sequence). The CDR3 loop reads CASSLAWGGGSEAFF. In DNA, the CDR3 is TGTGCCAGCAGCTTAGCCTGGGGGGGAGGCTCTGAAGCTTTCTTT.

V is TRBV11-1 and J is TRBJ1-1; D gene ambiguous. Germline V gives CDR1 SGHAT, CDR2 FQDESV (reference sequence). Trimming shortened V by 2 bases and J by 6 bases, and 4 bases separated the two germline ends. The CDR3 is 11 amino acids. The chain's CDR3 is CASSLRAEAFF. Written as DNA, the CDR3 is TGTGCCAGCAGCTTACGCGCTGAAGCTTTCTTT.

The gene calls are TRBV28 and TRBJ2-1; 8 bases line up with TRBD1. The germline V gene encodes CDR1 MDHEN and CDR2 SYDVKM. This CDR3 region has 15 residues. The ends lost 3 bases at V and 7 bases at J; junction bases unmatched: 8. CDR3 bases: TGTGCCAGCAGTTTTTCCGGGACAGGACTTAATGAGCAGTTCTTC. Translating gives CASSFSGTGLNEQFF.

The genes are TRBV3-1 (or the pseudogene TRBV3-2) and TRBJ1-6, with D hard to call. The V gene lost 0 bases and the J gene lost 6 bases, with 9 bases spanning the gap. The CDR3 totals 15 residues. Germline V gene lookup returns CDR1 LGHDT and CDR2 YNNKEL (reference sequence). The CDR3 region is CASSQEAGTNSPLHF. CDR3 DNA: TGTGCCAGCAGCCAAGAGGCAGGAACTAATTCACCCCTCCACTTT.

The CDR3 DNA is TGTGCCAGCAGCTTAGGCGGGACGCCGGATTCACCCCTCCACTTT. Translated: CASSLGGTPDSPLHF. V and J are TRBV7-9 and TRBJ1-6, with D maybe TRBD1 (5 bases). This CDR3 has 15 amino acids. The ends were cut back, 1 base at V and 8 bases at J, with 12 bases in the middle. CDR1 and CDR2 (germline): SEHNR, FQNEAQ (reference sequence).

This sequence joins TRBV27 and TRBJ1-6; TRBD1 aligns across 9 bases. The V and J ends lost 5 bases and 7 bases, in that order; junction bases with no gene match: 6. Germline CDR1 reads MNHEY; CDR2 reads SMNVEV (reference sequence). The CDR3 contains 15 residues. The CDR3 protein is CASSPGDRVNSPLHF. For the CDR3, the DNA is TGTGCCAGCAGTCCAGGGGACAGGGTAAATTCACCCCTCCACTTT.

The V call is TRBV28, the J call TRBJ1-2, with D uncertain. Germline loops: CDR1 MDHEN, CDR2 SYDVKM. V was clipped by 1 base and J by 1 base, with 10 bases between them. This CDR3 comprises 15 residues. CDR3 loop: CASSLSGLVNYGYTF. CDR3 nucleotides: TGTGCCAGCAGTTTATCCGGGCTCGTTAACTATGGCTACACCTTC.

The chain carries TRBV19 and TRBJ1-4; D is possibly TRBD1 (5 bases). Deletions cut 5 bases from V and 2 bases from J, with 9 bases between. The CDR3 loop spans 14 amino acids. The germline V gene has CDR1 LNHDA and CDR2 SQIVND (reference sequence). The DNA of the CDR3 is TGTGCCAGTAGTTTACGGGGGACTAATGAAAAACTGTTTTTT. Translating it yields CASSLRGTNEKLFF.

The chain carries TRBV27 and TRBJ2-2; weak D call: TRBD1 (5 bases). Germline CDR1 MNHEY, CDR2 SMNVEV (reference sequence). The CDR3 spans 14 residues. Trimming took 5 bases from V and 7 from J, leaving 14 bases between them. CDR3 DNA: TGTGCCAGCAGTCAAACAGGTTTCGGCGGGGAGCTGTTTTTT. Residues: CASSQTGFGGELFF.

The chain combines TRBV7-6 with TRBJ2-3, with D possibly being TRBD2 (5 bases). Germline V lookup: CDR1 SGHVS, CDR2 FNYEAQ. The CDR3 covers 12 residues. With 5 bases removed from V and 6 bases from J, the gap between germline ends came to 9 bases. This CDR3 reads CASSPRADTQYF. The CDR3 DNA sequence: TGTGCCAGCAGCCCGAGGGCCGATACGCAGTATTTT. The entire variable domain, with the rest obtained from reference TRBV7-6 and TRBJ2-3, is as follows: GAGVSQSPRYKVTKRGQDVALRCDPISGHVSLYWYRQALGQGPEFLTYFNYEAQQDKSGLPNDRFSAERPEGSISTLTIQRTEQRDSAMYRCASSPRADTQYFGPGTRLTVL.

The gene calls are TRBV4-3 and TRBJ1-4; D gene uncertain. Trimming left V 2 bases short and J 8 bases short, with 15 bases between. The CDR3 runs to 15 residues. Germline lookup yields CDR1 LGHNA and CDR2 YSLEER. CDR3 bases: TGCGCCAGCAGCCAAAATGTGGCCACCAGGGAAAAACTGTTTTTT. Translation gives CASSQNVATREKLFF.

The J gene is TRBJ1-1, the V gene TRBV3-1 (or the pseudogene TRBV3-2); 7 bases line up with TRBD1. The germline gives CDR1 LGHDT, CDR2 YNNKEL (reference sequence). J was trimmed by 5 bases and V by 6 bases; bases with no gene match: 12. This CDR3 spans 15 amino acids. The CDR3 reads CASSQSDRVRTEAFF. The CDR3 DNA is TGTGCCAGCAGTCAGAGCGACAGGGTACGTACTGAAGCTTTCTTT.

The gene calls are TRBV6-1 and TRBJ1-4, with D unclear. In germline, CDR1 is MNHNS, CDR2 SASEGT. V was cut by 1 base and J by 4 bases, with 10 bases left in between. The CDR3 contains 15 residues. The CDR3 is CASSEVPDLNEKLFF. The CDR3 DNA is TGTGCCAGCAGTGAAGTTCCGGACCTTAATGAAAAACTGTTTTTT.

The V call is TRBV28, the J call TRBJ1-4; maybe TRBD1 (6 bases). The V end was cut by 7 bases, the J end by 7 bases, with 16 bases between. The CDR3 loop spans 14 amino acids. Germline CDR1 is MDHEN and CDR2 is SYDVKM. The chain's CDR3 is CASMPGASFEKLFF. The CDR3 nucleotides read TGTGCCAGCATGCCAGGGGCATCTTTTGAAAAACTGTTTTTT.

The rearrangement uses TRBV6-1 and TRBJ2-3, with 10 bases identical to TRBD2. CDR3 length: 15 residues. The germline V gene encodes CDR1 MNHNS and CDR2 SASEGT. J lost 6 bases, V lost 2 bases, and 5 bases had no gene match. CDR3 amino acids: CASSEMSGGADTQYF. The CDR3 DNA sequence: TGTGCCAGCAGTGAAATGAGCGGGGGGGCGGATACGCAGTATTTT.

The chain employs TRBV28 and TRBJ1-1; the D is unclear. Germline-derived CDR1 and CDR2 are MDHEN and SYDVKM. Trimming stripped 2 bases from V and 4 bases from J, with 11 bases between. CDR3 size: 14 residues. The CDR3 coding sequence is TGTGCCAGCAGTTTAGCTGGGTCTTTCACTGAAGCTTTCTTT. It translates to CASSLAGSFTEAFF.

The chain joins TRBV6-5 to TRBJ1-1; no clear D. The V end was cut by 3 bases, the J end by 5 bases, with 13 bases between. CDR1 MNHEY and CDR2 SVGAGI come from the germline V gene. This CDR3 is built from 14 residues. CDR3 amino acids: CASSYPPGYTEAFF. The CDR3 DNA sequence: TGTGCCAGCAGTTATCCCCCCGGATATACTGAAGCTTTCTTT.

This clone has a single count. This sequence joins TRBV4-3 and TRBJ2-1; D tentatively fits TRBD1 or TRBD2 (6 bases each). V lost 1 base to trimming and J lost 7 bases, with 20 bases between them. Germline assignment: CDR1 LGHNA and CDR2 YSLEER. The CDR3 length is 17 residues. The CDR3 loop reads CASSQAPGVLRGNEQFF. DNA for the CDR3: TGCGCCAGCAGCCAAGCACCAGGGGTCCTACGGGGGAATGAGCAGTTCTTC.

The rearrangement uses TRBV18 and TRBJ1-1; D gene uncertain. Germline V gene lookup returns CDR1 KGHSH and CDR2 LQKENI. V was trimmed by 4 bases and J by 3 bases, leaving 9 bases between them. The CDR3 length is 13 residues. The chain's CDR3 is CASSLVRDTEAFF. The CDR3 bases are TGTGCCAGCTCACTCGTTCGAGACACTGAAGCTTTCTTT.

In this sample, this clone turned up a few times. This chain's CDR3 is CAWNPHGGEETQYF. For the CDR3, the DNA is TGTGCCTGGAACCCCCACGGGGGGGAAGAGACCCAGTACTTC. The J gene is TRBJ2-5, the V gene TRBV30; TRBD2 agrees at 8 bases. The CDR3 length is 14 residues. Germline lookup yields CDR1 GTSNPN and CDR2 SVGIG (reference sequence). The J segment lost 3 bases and the V segment lost 4 bases, leaving 7 bases of the junction unmatched.

The J gene is TRBJ2-7, the V gene TRBV12-5; 7 bases match TRBD1. Germline V lookup: CDR1 LGHNT, CDR2 FRNRAP. Unmatched junction bases numbered 3, after V lost 1 base and J lost 3 bases. The CDR3 length is 14 residues. CDR3 nucleotides: TGTGCTAGTGGTTTGGGACAGGGCCTCTACGAGCAGTACTTC. Translating it yields CASGLGQGLYEQYF.